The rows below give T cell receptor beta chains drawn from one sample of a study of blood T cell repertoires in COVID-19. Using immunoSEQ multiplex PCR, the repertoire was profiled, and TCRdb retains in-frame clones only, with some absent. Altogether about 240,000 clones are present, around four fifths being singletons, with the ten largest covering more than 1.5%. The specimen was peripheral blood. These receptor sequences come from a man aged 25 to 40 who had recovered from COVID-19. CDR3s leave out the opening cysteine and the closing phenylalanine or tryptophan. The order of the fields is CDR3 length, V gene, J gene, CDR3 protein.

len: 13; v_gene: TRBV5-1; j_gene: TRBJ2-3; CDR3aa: ASSLSGAKEMPQY
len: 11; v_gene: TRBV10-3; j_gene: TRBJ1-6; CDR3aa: AISDLSGSPLH
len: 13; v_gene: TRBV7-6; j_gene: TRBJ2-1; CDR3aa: ASSLDRPSYNEQF
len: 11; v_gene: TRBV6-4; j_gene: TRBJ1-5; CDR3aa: ASSVQGDQPQH
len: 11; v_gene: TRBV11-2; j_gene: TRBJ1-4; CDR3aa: ASSFRSNEKLF
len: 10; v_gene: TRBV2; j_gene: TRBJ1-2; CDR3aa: ASTTGNYGYT
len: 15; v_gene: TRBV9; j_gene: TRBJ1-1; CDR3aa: ASSVNRDRGLNTEAF
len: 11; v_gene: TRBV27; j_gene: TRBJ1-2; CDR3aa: ASSFGGLGGYT
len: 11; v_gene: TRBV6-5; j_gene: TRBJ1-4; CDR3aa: ASSYSSRRELF
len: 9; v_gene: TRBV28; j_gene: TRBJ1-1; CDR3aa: ASNQGAEAF
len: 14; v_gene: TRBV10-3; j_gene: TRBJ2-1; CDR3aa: AISELGPPPGNEQF
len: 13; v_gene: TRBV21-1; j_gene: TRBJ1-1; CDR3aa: ASSKDRRRNTEAF
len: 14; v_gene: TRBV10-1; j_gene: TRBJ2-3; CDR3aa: ASSEGEGGPTDTQY
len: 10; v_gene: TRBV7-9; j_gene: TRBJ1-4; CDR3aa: ASSPPTGKLF
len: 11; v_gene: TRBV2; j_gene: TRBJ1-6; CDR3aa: ASREGGDSPLH
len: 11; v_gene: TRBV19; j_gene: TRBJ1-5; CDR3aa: ASSGTGNQPQH
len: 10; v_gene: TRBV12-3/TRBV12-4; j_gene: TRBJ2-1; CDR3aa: ASRIRGHEQF
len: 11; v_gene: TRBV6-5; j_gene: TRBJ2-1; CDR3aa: ASRDGFYNEQF
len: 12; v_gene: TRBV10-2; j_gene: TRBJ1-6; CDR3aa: ASSATRHNSPLH
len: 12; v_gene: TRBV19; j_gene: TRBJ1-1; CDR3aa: ASSRPGQGTEAF
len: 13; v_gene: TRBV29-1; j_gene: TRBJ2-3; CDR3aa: SVVWAGGSTDTQY
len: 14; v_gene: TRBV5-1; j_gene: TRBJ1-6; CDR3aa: ASSPAGSSYNSPLH
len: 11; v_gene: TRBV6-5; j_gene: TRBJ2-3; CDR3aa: AFRFQGTDTQY
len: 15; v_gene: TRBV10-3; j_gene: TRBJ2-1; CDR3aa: AISTPGLASAYNEQF
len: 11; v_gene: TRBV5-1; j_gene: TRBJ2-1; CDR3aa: ASSAGTPGEQF
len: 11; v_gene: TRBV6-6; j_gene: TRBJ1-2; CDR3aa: ASSYLENYGYT
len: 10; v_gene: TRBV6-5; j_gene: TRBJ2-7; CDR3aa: ASSFNLYEQY
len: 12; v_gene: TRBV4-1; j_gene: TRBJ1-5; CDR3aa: ASSQGRGGQPQH
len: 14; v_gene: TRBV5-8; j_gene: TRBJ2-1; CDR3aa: ASSPRLGGQVNEQF
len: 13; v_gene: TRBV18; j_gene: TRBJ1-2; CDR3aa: ASSPNRRTFNGYT
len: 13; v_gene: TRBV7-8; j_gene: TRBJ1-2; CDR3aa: ASSLGLGQTYGYT
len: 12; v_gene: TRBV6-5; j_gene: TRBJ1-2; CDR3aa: ATFVGGLLKGYT
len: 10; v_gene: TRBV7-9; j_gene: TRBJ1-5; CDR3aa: ASSLDGQPQH
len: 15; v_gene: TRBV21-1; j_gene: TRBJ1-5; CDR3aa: ASSGGRKGRCNQPQH
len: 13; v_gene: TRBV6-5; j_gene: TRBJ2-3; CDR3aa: ASSYSGGGPDTQY
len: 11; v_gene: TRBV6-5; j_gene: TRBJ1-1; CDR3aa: ASSKTGNTEAF
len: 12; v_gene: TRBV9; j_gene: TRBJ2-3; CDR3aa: ASSVAGGRDTQY
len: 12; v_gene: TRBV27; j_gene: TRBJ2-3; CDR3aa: ASSLSGSADTQY
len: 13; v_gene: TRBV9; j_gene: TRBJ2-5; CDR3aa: ASSVSVSGGETQY
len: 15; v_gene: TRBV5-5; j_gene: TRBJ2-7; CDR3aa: ASSLVGWTGGNYEQY
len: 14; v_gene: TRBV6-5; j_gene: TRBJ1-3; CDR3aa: ASSYSGWGPRDTIY
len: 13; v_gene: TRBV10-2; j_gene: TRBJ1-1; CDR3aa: ASRPGAGGDTEAF
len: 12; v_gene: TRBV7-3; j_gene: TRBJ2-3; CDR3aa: ASSLGRGTDTQY
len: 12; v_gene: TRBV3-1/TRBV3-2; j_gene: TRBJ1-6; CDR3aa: ASSQASRTSLIH